These 27 T cell receptor beta chains were all obtained from the same sample, sequenced in a study of Ad26.COV2.S vaccination and SARS-CoV-2 variants (dated by TCRdb to the early 2020s). Library creation used the immunoSEQ multiplex PCR assay. TCRdb limited this immuneACCESS table to in-frame rearrangements with V and J called. A share of clones is missing; checked studies link under half to unresolved V genes, and the rest is unexplained. For this sample there are about half a million clones; 89% appear just once. The top ten constitute 1.5% to 2% of the sample. The treatment or condition label, read with the paper, signifies: around 19 received Ad26.COV2.S at low or high dose, single or two shots; about 5 received placebo; per-sample allocation not given. For vaccine and placebo recipients, the sequenced repertoires came from samples collected on day 63 after the first injection. This specimen consisted of peripheral blood, obtained in a trial of Ad26.COV2.S vaccine versus placebo. The receptors stem from a person aged 18-60 years who received the Ad26.COV2.S COVID-19 vaccine or a placebo.

The chain combines TRBV4-2 with TRBJ2-7; no clear D. V lost 0 bases and J lost 1, with 10 bases in between. Germline-derived CDR1 and CDR2 are LGHNA and YNFKEQ. The CDR3 sequence is 15 residues long. The CDR3 region has the DNA TGTGCCAGCAGCCAAGACCTCGGTGGGTCCTACGAGCAGTACTTC. This codes for CASSQDLGGSYEQYF.

The rearrangement links TRBV30 to TRBJ2-7; TRBD2 matches at 11 bases. J gave up 6 bases and V 0 bases, and 19 bases lay outside the gene matches. Germline-derived CDR1 and CDR2 are GTSNPN and SVGIG (reference sequence). The CDR3 spans 19 residues. The CDR3 loop reads CAWSVSRTSGPRGLREQYF. DNA of the CDR3: TGTGCCTGGAGTGTTTCTCGGACTAGCGGGCCCAGGGGTCTGCGCGAGCAGTACTTC.

This clone was detected only once. This chain connects TRBV19 to TRBJ1-5; the match to TRBD1 covers 7 bases. In germline, CDR1 is LNHDA, CDR2 SQIVND (reference sequence). V gave up 7 bases and J gave up 4 bases; unmatched junction bases: 10. The CDR3 length is 15 residues. CDR3 coding DNA: TGTGCCAGTACCCAGGGGGATGGGGGGAATCAGCCCCAGCATTTT. Its protein is CASTQGDGGNQPQHF.

The chain combines TRBV24-1 with TRBJ2-3; no reliable D call. The CDR3 loop spans 17 amino acids. Trimming pared 3 bases from V and 0 bases from J, leaving 15 bases between. Germline CDR1 reads KGHDR; CDR2 reads SFDVKD. CDR3 loop: CATSDVSGRQSTDTQYF. The CDR3 DNA reads as TGTGCCACCAGTGATGTGTCAGGACGCCAGAGCACAGATACGCAGTATTTT.

CDR3 sequence (DNA): TGTGCCAGCAGCTTCAAGCGGGAGGGGGTCTACGAGCAGTACTTC. Protein sequence: CASSFKREGVYEQYF. The chain is built from TRBV7-8 and TRBJ2-7, with TRBD2 matching 10 bases. Looked up from germline, CDR1 is SGHVS and CDR2 is FQNEAQ. Trimming took 3 bases from V and 3 from J; bases not matched to a gene: 5. The CDR3 loop spans 15 amino acids.

V is TRBV19 and J is TRBJ1-1; D is undetermined. CDR3 size: 16 residues. Germline values: CDR1 LNHDA, CDR2 SQIVND (reference sequence). V shed 1 base and J shed 6 bases, with 18 bases lying between them. For the CDR3, the DNA is TGTGCCAGTAGTATAGTAGCCAGGTGGCTCAACTCTGAAGCTTTCTTT. It translates to CASSIVARWLNSEAFF.

The chain carries TRBV6-6 and TRBJ1-2, with a weak D call TRBD1 (5 bases). V lost 7 bases and J lost 3, with 18 bases in between. This CDR3 comprises 15 residues. Germline assignment: CDR1 MNHNY and CDR2 SVGAGI (reference sequence). The CDR3 protein is CASIDTGGLDYGYTF. The CDR3 DNA follows: TGTGCCAGCATCGATACAGGAGGCTTGGACTATGGCTACACCTTC.

This rearrangement joins TRBV3-1 (or the pseudogene TRBV3-2) to TRBJ2-7; D remains ambiguous. Trimming pared 0 bases from V and 2 bases from J, leaving 11 bases between. The CDR3 loop spans 15 amino acids. The germline CDR1 and CDR2 sequences are LGHDT and YNNKEL (reference sequence). CDR3 residues: CASSQDGFRTYEQYF. The CDR3 DNA follows: TGTGCCAGCAGCCAAGATGGGTTCCGGACCTACGAGCAGTACTTC.

This rearrangement joins TRBV13 to TRBJ1-4; D is undetermined. Germline loops: CDR1 PRHDT, CDR2 FYEKMQ (reference sequence). Trimming took off 5 bases at V and 7 bases at J, with 17 bases between the two ends. The CDR3 spans 15 residues. CDR3 loop: CASSPGRREVEKLFF. The CDR3 DNA reads TGTGCCAGCAGCCCCGGTAGGAGGGAAGTTGAAAAACTGTTTTTT.

The J gene is TRBJ2-7, the V gene TRBV6-5, with a tentative D call TRBD1 (5 bases). This CDR3 is built from 15 residues. Germline lookup yields CDR1 MNHEY and CDR2 SVGAGI. V lost 5 bases and J lost 1, with 15 bases in between. In nucleotides, the CDR3 is TGTGCCAGCAGTCTCCTTGGACACGGTTCCTACGAGCAGTACTTC. Protein sequence: CASSLLGHGSYEQYF.

The V and J genes are TRBV30 and TRBJ1-3; possibly TRBD1 for D (5 bases). CDR3 length: 13 amino acids. The germline V gene encodes CDR1 GTSNPN and CDR2 SVGIG (reference sequence). V lost 5 bases and J 0 bases, leaving 8 bases between the germline ends. This CDR3 reads CAWGGFSGNTIYF. In nucleotides, the CDR3 is TGTGCCTGGGGGGGATTCTCTGGAAACACCATATATTTT. Together with reference TRBV30 and TRBJ1-3, the CDR3 gives the full variable domain: SQTIHQWPATLVQPVGSPLSLECTVEGTSNPNLYWYRQAAGRGLQLLFYSVGIGQISSEVPQNLSASRPQDRQFILSSKKLLLSDSGFYLCAWGGFSGNTIYFGEGSWLTVV.

This rearrangement joins TRBV5-1 to TRBJ2-5; D might be TRBD1 (6 bases). The CDR3 has 14 residues. Trimming cost V 3 bases and J 5 bases, with 14 bases left between them. Germline assignment: CDR1 SGHRS and CDR2 YFSETQ. In DNA, the CDR3 is TGCGCCAGCAGCTCTCCAGGGGTATTGGAGACCCAGTACTTC. Its protein product is CASSSPGVLETQYF.

This chain connects TRBV2 to TRBJ1-1; no reliable D call. Deletions cut 8 bases from V and 5 bases from J, with 12 bases between. The length of the CDR3 is 12 residues. CDR1 is SNHLY and CDR2 is FYNNEI in the germline V gene. The CDR3 bases are TGTGCCAGCGGGGATAATTGGACTGAAGCTTTCTTT. It encodes CASGDNWTEAFF.

The chain combines TRBV7-8 with TRBJ2-1, with 7 nucleotides matching TRBD1. V gave up 5 bases and J gave up 9 bases; unmatched junction bases: 7. Per the germline V gene, CDR1 is SGHVS and CDR2 is FQNEAQ. The CDR3 contains 13 residues. In nucleotides, the CDR3 is TGTGCCAGCAGCCCCGAGGGGGCCGGTGAGCAGTTCTTC. Translation: CASSPEGAGEQFF.

The chain has TRBV6-5 and TRBJ1-1; D may be TRBD1 (5 bases). Per the germline V gene, CDR1 is MNHEY and CDR2 is SVGAGI. Deletions cut 1 base from V and 4 bases from J, with 7 bases between. The CDR3 extends over 13 amino acids. CDR3: CASSYLGVTEAFF. CDR3 DNA: TGTGCCAGCAGTTACTTGGGGGTCACTGAAGCTTTCTTT.

Worth noting for this clone: Other nucleotide sequences in the sample specify the same CDR3. The genes are TRBV19 and TRBJ1-5; possible D gene TRBD1, 5 bases. The CDR3 runs 15 residues. Germline V gene sequence: CDR1 LNHDA, CDR2 SQIVND (reference sequence). V lost 3 bases, J lost 2 bases, and 11 bases lay in between. The CDR3 region is CASSIGQGGNQPQHF. DNA of the CDR3: TGTGCCAGTAGTATCGGTCAGGGAGGCAATCAGCCCCAGCATTTT.

V is TRBV20-1 and J is TRBJ2-2; D might be TRBD2 (7 bases). The CDR3 totals 16 residues. V lost 3 bases and J 5 bases, leaving 19 bases between the germline ends. Germline V gene lookup returns CDR1 DFQATT and CDR2 SNEGSKA (reference sequence). The CDR3 DNA reads as TGCAGTGCTAGTCCCCCGGGGGGCAAACGAACCGGGGAGCTGTTTTTT. This codes for CSASPPGGKRTGELFF.

V is TRBV7-9 and J is TRBJ1-3; D unclear. The CDR3 runs 15 residues. Germline V gene data show CDR1 as SEHNR and CDR2 as FQNEAQ (reference sequence). V lost 3 bases and J 0 bases, leaving 9 bases between the germline ends. The DNA of the CDR3 is TGTGCCAGCAGCTTGCGGTCCCGCTCTGGAAACACCATATATTTT. This translates into CASSLRSRSGNTIYF.

The chain employs TRBV4-3 and TRBJ1-4; D is unresolved. The CDR3 consists of 13 residues. Trimming took 4 bases from V and 5 from J, leaving 8 bases between them. Germline V gene lookup returns CDR1 LGHNA and CDR2 YSLEER. CDR3 coding DNA: TGCGCCAGCAGCCCCCAGTGGAATGAAAAACTGTTTTTT. Protein sequence: CASSPQWNEKLFF.

V and J are TRBV7-2 and TRBJ1-6; unclear D gene. V was cut by 0 bases and J by 6 bases, with 9 bases left in between. The CDR3 length is 15 residues. CDR1 is SGHTA and CDR2 is FQGNSA in the germline V gene. CDR3 sequence: CASSLASLSNSPLHF. CDR3 DNA sequence: TGTGCCAGCAGCTTAGCATCCCTATCTAATTCACCCCTCCACTTT.

The chain combines TRBV6-5 with TRBJ1-2, with TRBD1 as a possible D gene (6 bases). Germline lookup yields CDR1 MNHEY and CDR2 SVGAGI. V lost 8 bases and J 1 base, leaving 14 bases between the germline ends. The CDR3 sequence is 14 residues long. The CDR3 DNA reads as TGTGCCAGCGAAAAGCAGGGGATTAACTATGGCTACACCTTC. The encoded protein is CASEKQGINYGYTF.

This clone came up a few times. The chain employs TRBV21-1 and TRBJ1-1. TRBV21-1 is a pseudogene locus. This CDR3 region has 15 residues. For the CDR3, the DNA is TGTGCCAGCACGGCCCTCTGCGGGACGAACACTGAAGCTTTCTTT. It is translated as CASTALCGTNTEAFF.

This chain connects TRBV6-5 to TRBJ2-1, with D possibly matching TRBD1 (6 bases). The germline CDR1 and CDR2 sequences are MNHEY and SVGAGI. Between the trimmed V and J ends, which lost 2 bases and 3 bases, there was a span of 8 bases. The CDR3 has 14 amino acids. The CDR3 sequence: CASSYRTDYNEQFF. As DNA, the CDR3 is TGTGCCAGCAGTTACCGGACAGACTACAATGAGCAGTTCTTC.

The chain has TRBV5-1 and TRBJ1-1, with 7 nucleotides matching TRBD1. CDR1 and CDR2 from the germline V gene are SGHRS and YFSETQ. The ends lost 2 bases at V and 5 bases at J; junction bases unmatched: 9. The CDR3 has 15 amino acids. This CDR3 is CASSFDRADLTEAFF. DNA for the CDR3: TGCGCCAGCAGCTTTGACAGGGCGGATTTAACTGAAGCTTTCTTT.

The rearrangement uses TRBV5-1 and TRBJ2-5; 7 bases map to TRBD1. The CDR3 length is 16 residues. V lost 4 bases, J lost 5 bases, and 14 bases stayed unmatched. CDR1 is SGHRS, CDR2 YFSETQ, per germline. The CDR3 loop is CASSPTPTPDRETQYF. In DNA form, the CDR3 reads TGCGCCAGCAGCCCGACTCCCACCCCGGACAGGGAGACCCAGTACTTC.

V usage is TRBV14 and J usage is TRBJ1-1, with TRBD1 identical over 9 bases. Germline V gives CDR1 SGHDN, CDR2 FVKESK. V lost 4 bases, J lost 5 bases, and 5 bases stayed unmatched. The CDR3 is 14 residues long. The CDR3 DNA reads TGTGCCAGCAGCCCCGGGACAGGGAGTACTGAAGCTTTCTTT. This gives the protein CASSPGTGSTEAFF.

The chain is built from TRBV5-4 and TRBJ2-1, with TRBD1 as a possible D gene (6 bases). Germline CDR1 and CDR2: SGHNT and YYREEE (reference sequence). The germline V and J ends were trimmed by 0 bases and 4 bases, with 14 bases remaining between them. This CDR3 comprises 16 residues. The CDR3 sequence: CASSLEDSLVYNEQFF. For the CDR3, the DNA is TGTGCCAGCAGCTTGGAGGACAGCTTAGTGTACAATGAGCAGTTCTTC. Looking up the rest from reference TRBV5-4 and TRBJ2-1 gives the full variable domain: ETGVTQSPTHLIKTRGQQVTLRCSSQSGHNTVSWYQQALGQGPQFIFQYYREEENGRGNFPPRFSGLQFPNYSSELNVNALELDDSALYLCASSLEDSLVYNEQFFGPGTRLTVL.